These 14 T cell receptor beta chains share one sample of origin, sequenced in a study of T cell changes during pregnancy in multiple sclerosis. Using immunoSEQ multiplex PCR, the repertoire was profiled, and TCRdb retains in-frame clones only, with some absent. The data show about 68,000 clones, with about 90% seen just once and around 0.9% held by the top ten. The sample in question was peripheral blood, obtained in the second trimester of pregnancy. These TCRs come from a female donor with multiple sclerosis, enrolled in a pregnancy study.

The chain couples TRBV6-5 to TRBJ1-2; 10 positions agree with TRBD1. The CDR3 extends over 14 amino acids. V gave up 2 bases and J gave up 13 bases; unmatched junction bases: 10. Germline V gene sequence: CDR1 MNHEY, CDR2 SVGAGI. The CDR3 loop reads CASSYVPGQGPGTF. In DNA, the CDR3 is TGTGCCAGCAGTTACGTCCCGGGACAGGGGCCGGGCACCTTC.

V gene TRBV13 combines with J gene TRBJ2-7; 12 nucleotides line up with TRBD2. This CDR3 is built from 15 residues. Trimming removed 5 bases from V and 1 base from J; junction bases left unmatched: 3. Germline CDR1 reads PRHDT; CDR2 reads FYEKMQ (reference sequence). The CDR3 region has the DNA TGTGCCAGCAGCCTCGGGACTAGCGGGTCCTACGAGCAGTACTTC. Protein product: CASSLGTSGSYEQYF. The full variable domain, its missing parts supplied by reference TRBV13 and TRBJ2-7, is AAGVIQSPRHLIKEKRETATLKCYPIPRHDTVYWYQQGPGQDPQFLISFYEKMQSDKGSIPDRFSAQQFSDYHSELNMSSLELGDSALYFCASSLGTSGSYEQYFGPGTRLTVT.

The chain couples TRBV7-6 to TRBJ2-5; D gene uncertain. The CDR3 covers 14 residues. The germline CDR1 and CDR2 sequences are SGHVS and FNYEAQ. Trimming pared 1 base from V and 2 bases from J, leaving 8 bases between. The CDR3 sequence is CASSLGVAQETQYF. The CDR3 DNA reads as TGTGCCAGCAGCTTAGGAGTAGCTCAAGAGACCCAGTACTTC.

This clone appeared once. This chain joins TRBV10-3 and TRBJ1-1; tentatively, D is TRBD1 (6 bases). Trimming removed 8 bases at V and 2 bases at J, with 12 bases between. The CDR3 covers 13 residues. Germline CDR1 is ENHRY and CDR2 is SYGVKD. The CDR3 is CAIGPGVNTEAFF. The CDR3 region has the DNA TGTGCCATCGGACCAGGGGTTAACACTGAAGCTTTCTTT.

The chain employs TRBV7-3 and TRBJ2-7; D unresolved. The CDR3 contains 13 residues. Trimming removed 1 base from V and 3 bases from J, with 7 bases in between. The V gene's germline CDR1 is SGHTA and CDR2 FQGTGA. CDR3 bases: TGTGCCAGCAGCTTAAGTCGAGGCTACGAGCAGTACTTC. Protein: CASSLSRGYEQYF.

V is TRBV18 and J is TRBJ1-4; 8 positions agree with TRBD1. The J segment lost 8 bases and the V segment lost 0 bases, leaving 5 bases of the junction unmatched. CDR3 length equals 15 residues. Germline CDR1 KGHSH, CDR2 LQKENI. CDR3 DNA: TGTGCCAGCTCACCACCGACAGGGGCCGAAGAAAAACTGTTTTTT. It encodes CASSPPTGAEEKLFF.

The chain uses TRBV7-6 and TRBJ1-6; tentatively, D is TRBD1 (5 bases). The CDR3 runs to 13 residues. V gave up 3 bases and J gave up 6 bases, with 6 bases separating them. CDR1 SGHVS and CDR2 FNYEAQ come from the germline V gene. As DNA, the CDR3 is TGTGCCAGCAGCTTCAGGGTTAATTCACCCCTCCACTTT. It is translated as CASSFRVNSPLHF. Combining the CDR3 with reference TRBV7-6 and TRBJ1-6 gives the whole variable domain GAGVSQSPRYKVTKRGQDVALRCDPISGHVSLYWYRQALGQGPEFLTYFNYEAQQDKSGLPNDRFSAERPEGSISTLTIQRTEQRDSAMYRCASSFRVNSPLHFGNGTRLTVT.

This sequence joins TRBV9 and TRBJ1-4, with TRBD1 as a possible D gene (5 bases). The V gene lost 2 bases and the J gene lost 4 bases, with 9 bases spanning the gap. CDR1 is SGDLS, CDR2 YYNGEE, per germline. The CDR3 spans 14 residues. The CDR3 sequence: CASSVRALNEKLFF. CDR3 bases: TGTGCCAGCAGCGTCAGGGCTCTTAATGAAAAACTGTTTTTT.

The CDR3 reads CASSTGAAGSGELFF. As DNA, the CDR3 is TGTGCCAGTAGCACAGGGGCCGCAGGGAGTGGTGAGCTGTTTTTT. This chain connects TRBV19 to TRBJ2-2; 7 nucleotides match TRBD1. This CDR3 region has 15 residues. V shed 6 bases, J shed 11 bases, and the junction held 15 bases outside the gene matches. CDR1 is LNHDA and CDR2 is SQIVND in the germline V gene (reference sequence). Full variable domain (rest looked up from reference TRBV19 and TRBJ2-2): DGGITQSPKYLFRKEGQNVTLSCEQNLNHDAMYWYRQDPGQGLRLIYYSQIVNDFQKGDIAEGYSVSREKKESFPLTVTSAQKNPTAFYLCASSTGAAGSGELFFGEGSRLTVL.

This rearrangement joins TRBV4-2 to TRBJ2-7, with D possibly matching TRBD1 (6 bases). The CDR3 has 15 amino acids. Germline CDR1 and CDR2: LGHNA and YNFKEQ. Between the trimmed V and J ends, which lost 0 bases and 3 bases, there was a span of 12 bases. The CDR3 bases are TGTGCCAGCAGCCAAGATCAGGGGATGATCTACGAGCAGTACTTC. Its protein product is CASSQDQGMIYEQYF.

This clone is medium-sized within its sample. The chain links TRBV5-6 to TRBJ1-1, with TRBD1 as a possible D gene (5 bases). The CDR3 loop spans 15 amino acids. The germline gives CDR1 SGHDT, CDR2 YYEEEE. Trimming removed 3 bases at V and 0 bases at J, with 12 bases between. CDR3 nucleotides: TGTGCCAGCAGCTCGGAGGGGTTAGTGAACACTGAAGCTTTCTTT. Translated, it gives CASSSEGLVNTEAFF.

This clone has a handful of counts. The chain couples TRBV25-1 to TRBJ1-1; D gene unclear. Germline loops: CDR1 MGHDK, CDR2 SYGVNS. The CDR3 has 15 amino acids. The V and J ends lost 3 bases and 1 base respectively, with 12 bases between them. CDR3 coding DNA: TGTGCCAGCAGTGATTTGGGCTTCGGGAACACTGAAGCTTTCTTT. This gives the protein CASSDLGFGNTEAFF.

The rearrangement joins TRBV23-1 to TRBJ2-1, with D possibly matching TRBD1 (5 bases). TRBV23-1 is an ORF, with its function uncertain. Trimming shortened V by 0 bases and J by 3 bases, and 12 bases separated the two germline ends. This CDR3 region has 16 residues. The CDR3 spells CASSQSPGQGYNEQFF. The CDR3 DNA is TGCGCCAGCAGTCAATCTCCAGGGCAAGGCTACAATGAGCAGTTCTTC.

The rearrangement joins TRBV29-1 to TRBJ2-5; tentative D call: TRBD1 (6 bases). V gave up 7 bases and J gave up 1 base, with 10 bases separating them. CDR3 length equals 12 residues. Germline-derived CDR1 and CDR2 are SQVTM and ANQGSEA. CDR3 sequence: CSALDSQETQYF. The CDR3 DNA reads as TGCAGCGCCCTGGACAGCCAAGAGACCCAGTACTTC.